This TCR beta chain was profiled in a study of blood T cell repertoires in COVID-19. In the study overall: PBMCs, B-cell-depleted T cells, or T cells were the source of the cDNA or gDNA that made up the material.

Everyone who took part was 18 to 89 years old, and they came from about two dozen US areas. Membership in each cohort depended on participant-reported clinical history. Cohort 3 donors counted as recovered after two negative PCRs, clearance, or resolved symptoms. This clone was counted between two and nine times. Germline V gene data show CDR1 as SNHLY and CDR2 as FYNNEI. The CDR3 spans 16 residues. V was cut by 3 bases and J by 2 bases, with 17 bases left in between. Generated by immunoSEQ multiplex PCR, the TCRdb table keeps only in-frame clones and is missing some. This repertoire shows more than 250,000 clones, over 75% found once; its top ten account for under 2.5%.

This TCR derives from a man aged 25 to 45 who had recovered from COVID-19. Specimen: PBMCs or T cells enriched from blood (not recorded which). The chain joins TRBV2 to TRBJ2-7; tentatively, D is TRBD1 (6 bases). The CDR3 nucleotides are TGTGCCAGCAGTGAGGGACACGCGTACCAGACCTACGAGCAGTACTTC. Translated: CASSEGHAYQTYEQYF.